This is a list of T cell receptor beta chains from one sample in a study of T cells in Graves' hyperthyroidism and ophthalmopathy. One entry per CDR3 protein, called by TCRdb with MiXCR from the multiplex PCR reads. The table lists roughly 200,000 distinct CDR3 sequences, approximately 20% of them singletons. The sample consisted of blood. The receptors originated from a middle-aged man with Graves' hyperthyroidism. CDR3s include the opening cysteine and the closing phenylalanine or tryptophan. The D gene is left open where the match is weak. The size entry is marked missing in some rows and otherwise reads once, few, many or a size class.

V gene: TRBV14; J gene: TRBJ2-2; CDR3 length: 15; D gene: -; clone size: -; CDR3 protein: CASSLSGYFTGELFF; CDR3 DNA: TGTGCCAGCAGCCTTTCCGGGTACTTCACCGGGGAGCTGTTTTTT
V gene: TRBV7-9; J gene: TRBJ2-2; CDR3 length: 14; D gene: -; clone size: many; CDR3 protein: CASSGLVLAGELFF; CDR3 DNA: TGTGCCAGCAGCGGGCTGGTTCTGGCCGGGGAGCTGTTTTTT
V gene: TRBV18; J gene: TRBJ1-2; CDR3 length: 15; D gene: -; clone size: few; CDR3 protein: CASSPPVQGNYGYTF; CDR3 DNA: TGTGCCAGCTCACCACCGGTTCAAGGGAACTATGGCTACACCTTC
V gene: TRBV11-2; J gene: TRBJ2-5; CDR3 length: 15; D gene: -; clone size: -; CDR3 protein: CASSFPGHNVQTQYF; CDR3 DNA: TGTGCCAGCAGCTTCCCGGGACACAATGTACAGACCCAGTACTTC
V gene: TRBV29-1; J gene: TRBJ1-1; CDR3 length: 16; D gene: -; clone size: few; CDR3 protein: CSVEDRTTGGWTEAFF; CDR3 DNA: TGCAGCGTTGAAGATCGTACGACGGGGGGGTGGACTGAAGCTTTCTTT
V gene: TRBV6-1; J gene: TRBJ1-1; CDR3 length: 16; D gene: -; clone size: few; CDR3 protein: CASSTAGAPKNTEAFF; CDR3 DNA: TGTGCCAGCAGTACCGCAGGGGCTCCTAAGAACACTGAAGCTTTCTTT
V gene: TRBV6-2/TRBV6-3; J gene: TRBJ1-6; CDR3 length: 15; D gene: -; clone size: -; CDR3 protein: CASTQGLPDNSPLHF; CDR3 DNA: TGTGCCAGCACCCAAGGACTCCCCGATAATTCACCCCTCCACTTT
V gene: TRBV19; J gene: TRBJ1-1; CDR3 length: 14; D gene: -; clone size: few; CDR3 protein: CASINRAGGTEAFF; CDR3 DNA: TGTGCCAGTATAAACAGGGCGGGGGGAACTGAAGCTTTCTTT
V gene: TRBV4-1; J gene: TRBJ1-5; CDR3 length: 18; D gene: -; clone size: few; CDR3 protein: CASSQGQMTAYSNQPQHF; CDR3 DNA: TGCGCCAGCAGCCAAGGCCAGATGACGGCTTATAGCAATCAGCCCCAGCATTTT
V gene: TRBV20-1; J gene: TRBJ1-1; CDR3 length: 12; D gene: TRBD1; clone size: many; CDR3 protein: CIITGGHTEAFF; CDR3 DNA: TGCATAATTACAGGGGGTCACACTGAAGCTTTCTTT
V gene: TRBV28; J gene: TRBJ2-7; CDR3 length: 17; D gene: TRBD1; clone size: few; CDR3 protein: CASSSPPPGQGVYEQYF; CDR3 DNA: TGTGCCAGCAGTTCACCCCCACCGGGACAGGGCGTTTACGAGCAGTACTTC
V gene: TRBV7-2; J gene: TRBJ2-3; CDR3 length: 15; D gene: -; clone size: -; CDR3 protein: CASSAGQKNTDTQYF; CDR3 DNA: TGTGCCAGCAGCGCGGGACAGAAAAACACAGATACGCAGTATTTT
V gene: TRBV12-3/TRBV12-4; J gene: TRBJ2-7; CDR3 length: 16; D gene: TRBD1; clone size: -; CDR3 protein: CASSLAPGQGRNEQYF; CDR3 DNA: TGTGCCAGCAGTTTAGCCCCGGGACAGGGTAGAAACGAGCAGTACTTC
V gene: TRBV2; J gene: TRBJ2-3; CDR3 length: 14; D gene: -; clone size: many; CDR3 protein: CASSVGGEIDTQYF; CDR3 DNA: TGTGCCAGCAGTGTGGGCGGGGAAATAGATACGCAGTATTTT
V gene: TRBV7-9; J gene: TRBJ2-3; CDR3 length: 16; D gene: -; clone size: many; CDR3 protein: CASSHLGQVDLDTQYF; CDR3 DNA: TGTGCCAGCAGCCACCTGGGTCAGGTGGATTTGGATACGCAGTATTTT
V gene: TRBV7-3; J gene: TRBJ2-3; CDR3 length: 16; D gene: TRBD2; clone size: many; CDR3 protein: CASSVGTSGRTDTQYF; CDR3 DNA: TGTGCCAGCAGCGTCGGGACTAGCGGGCGCACAGATACGCAGTATTTT
V gene: TRBV28; J gene: TRBJ1-5; CDR3 length: 15; D gene: -; clone size: many; CDR3 protein: CASCLQTKSNQPQHF; CDR3 DNA: TGTGCCAGCTGCCTACAGACCAAAAGCAATCAGCCCCAGCATTTT
V gene: TRBV7-9; J gene: TRBJ1-1; CDR3 length: 14; D gene: -; clone size: many; CDR3 protein: CASSLDQGNTEAFF; CDR3 DNA: TGTGCCAGCAGCTTAGATCAGGGGAACACTGAAGCTTTCTTT
V gene: TRBV5-1; J gene: TRBJ2-1; CDR3 length: 12; D gene: TRBD2; clone size: -; CDR3 protein: CAMTGGANEQFF; CDR3 DNA: TGCGCCATGACCGGGGGGGCCAATGAGCAGTTCTTC
V gene: TRBV18; J gene: TRBJ1-6; CDR3 length: 13; D gene: -; clone size: many; CDR3 protein: CASSLSEGTPLHF; CDR3 DNA: TGTGCCAGCTCACTTTCGGAAGGAACACCCCTCCACTTT
V gene: TRBV18; J gene: TRBJ1-2; CDR3 length: 15; D gene: TRBD1; clone size: few; CDR3 protein: CASSTTGTVNYGYTF; CDR3 DNA: TGTGCCAGCTCAACAACCGGGACAGTAAACTATGGCTACACCTTC
V gene: TRBV27; J gene: TRBJ1-5; CDR3 length: 15; D gene: -; clone size: -; CDR3 protein: CASSSLIGRNQPQHF; CDR3 DNA: TGTGCCAGCAGTTCCTTAATAGGACGAAATCAGCCCCAGCATTTT
V gene: TRBV20-1; J gene: TRBJ1-1; CDR3 length: 11; D gene: -; clone size: many; CDR3 protein: CSARLGTEAFF; CDR3 DNA: TGCAGTGCTCGCCTGGGCACTGAAGCTTTCTTT
V gene: TRBV12-3/TRBV12-4; J gene: TRBJ1-3; CDR3 length: 13; D gene: -; clone size: few; CDR3 protein: CASSLLAGGPIYF; CDR3 DNA: TGTGCCAGCAGTTTATTGGCGGGCGGCCCCATATATTTT
V gene: TRBV27; J gene: TRBJ1-6; CDR3 length: 16; D gene: -; clone size: -; CDR3 protein: CASSVAGGLYNSPLHF; CDR3 DNA: TGTGCCAGCAGTGTCGCTGGGGGCCTCTATAATTCACCCCTCCACTTT